A single sample is the source of the 8 T cell receptor beta chains below, sequenced in a study of blood T cell repertoires in COVID-19. The repertoire was sequenced with immunoSEQ multiplex PCR; TCRdb's copy has only in-frame clones and lacks some. Of 21,000 or so clones listed, around nine tenths are singletons. Sequencing used peripheral blood. The origin of the receptors is a human donor in a cohort sampled during active COVID-19. The donor label of this sample is uncertain.

The chain uses TRBV10-3 and TRBJ2-3, with D maybe TRBD2 (6 bases). Trimming took 3 bases from V and 3 from J, leaving 13 bases between them. The CDR3 consists of 15 residues. In germline, CDR1 is ENHRY, CDR2 SYGVKD. CDR3 in DNA: TGTGCCATCAGTGACCCTACTAGCTTTACAGATACGCAGTATTTT. This gives the protein CAISDPTSFTDTQYF.

The genes are TRBV5-6 and TRBJ2-7; perhaps TRBD1 as D (6 bases). The CDR3 extends over 12 amino acids. The V gene lost 4 bases and the J gene lost 3 bases, with 8 bases spanning the gap. Germline loops: CDR1 SGHDT, CDR2 YYEEEE. The CDR3 DNA is TGTGCCAGCAGCCGGACAGACTACGAGCAGTACTTC. It codes for CASSRTDYEQYF.

This clone showed up just a few times. The chain employs TRBV2 and TRBJ1-5; D not resolved. The CDR3 loop spans 12 amino acids. The ends were cut back, 2 bases at V and 6 bases at J, with 5 bases in the middle. CDR1 and CDR2 from the germline V gene are SNHLY and FYNNEI. The CDR3 region has the DNA TGTGCCAGCAGTGAATCCTTTCAGCCCCAGCATTTT. As protein: CASSESFQPQHF.

The chain links TRBV2 to TRBJ2-5; a possible D gene is TRBD2 (6 bases). The CDR3 runs 15 residues. Trimming took 3 bases from V and 4 from J, leaving 15 bases between them. The germline V gene encodes CDR1 SNHLY and CDR2 FYNNEI. The CDR3 sequence: CASSDWVGGTETQYF. The CDR3 nucleotides are TGTGCCAGCAGTGATTGGGTGGGAGGTACAGAGACCCAGTACTTC.

The chain combines TRBV6-1 with TRBJ2-1; 10 nucleotides align to TRBD2. CDR3 size: 17 residues. The germline V gene encodes CDR1 MNHNS and CDR2 SASEGT. Unmatched junction bases numbered 13, after V lost 4 bases and J lost 7 bases. The CDR3 nucleotides are TGTGCCAGCAGTGTAGGGACATCTAGCGGGAGAGGTAATGAGCAGTTCTTC. It is translated as CASSVGTSSGRGNEQFF.

V and J are TRBV13 and TRBJ1-2; no reliable D call. The CDR3 consists of 15 residues. The ends were cut back, 5 bases at V and 4 bases at J, with 17 bases in the middle. Germline V gene sequence: CDR1 PRHDT, CDR2 FYEKMQ (reference sequence). CDR3 in amino acids: CASSRNGVMSYGYTF. The CDR3 DNA reads as TGTGCCAGCAGCCGGAACGGGGTTATGAGCTATGGCTACACCTTC.

This clone came up once. The chain carries TRBV29-1 and TRBJ2-1, with 12 bases aligning to TRBD2. The CDR3 has 16 amino acids. Losses at the gene ends were 5 bases for V and 3 bases for J; bases not matched to a gene: 8. Germline V CDR1 and CDR2: SQVTM, ANQGSEA. This CDR3 reads CSVPPTSGGIYNEQFF. CDR3 bases: TGCAGCGTTCCACCGACTAGCGGGGGAATCTACAATGAGCAGTTCTTC.

This chain connects TRBV2 to TRBJ2-7; 8 positions agree with TRBD1. The CDR3 runs to 14 residues. Germline V CDR1 and CDR2: SNHLY, FYNNEI. The ends lost 3 bases at V and 2 bases at J; junction bases unmatched: 3. CDR3 coding DNA: TGTGCCAGCAGTGACGGGACAGGACCCTACGAGCAGTACTTC. This gives the protein CASSDGTGPYEQYF.